Each of the 23 T cell receptor beta chains below was sequenced from the same sample in a study of Ad26.COV2.S vaccination and SARS-CoV-2 variants. The protocol was immunoSEQ multiplex PCR, while the TCRdb copy is restricted to in-frame clones and leaves out a portion. In the table there are about 680,000 clones, roughly 90% of which are singletons. Noted treatment: about 20 received Ad26.COV2.S at low or high dose, single or two shots; 5 received placebo; per-sample allocation not given. Sample collection was performed on day 63 after the first vaccine or placebo injection. Sequencing was performed on peripheral blood, taken in a trial of Ad26.COV2.S vaccine versus placebo. Receptors were obtained from a person aged 18 to 65 who received the Ad26.COV2.S COVID-19 vaccine or a placebo.

The chain combines TRBV9 with TRBJ2-5; 9 nucleotides align to TRBD1. From germline, CDR1 is SGDLS and CDR2 YYNGEE. V dropped 3 bases and J dropped 2; count of bases not matched to a gene: 2. The CDR3 length is 14 residues. The CDR3 DNA is TGTGCCAGCAGCGCCGACAGGGGGCAAGAGACCCAGTACTTC. Amino acids: CASSADRGQETQYF.

The rearrangement uses TRBV10-2 and TRBJ2-7; no firm D call. Germline CDR1 reads WSHSY; CDR2 reads SAAADI. The CDR3 length is 13 residues. V was cut by 4 bases and J by 0 bases, with 7 bases left in between. The CDR3 bases are TGCGCCAGCAGTGGGGGTAACTCCTACGAGCAGTACTTC. It specifies CASSGGNSYEQYF.

The V gene is TRBV2, the J gene TRBJ2-3; the D gene is possibly TRBD2 (6 bases). Trimming removed 4 bases from V and 0 bases from J, with 8 bases in between. The germline V gene encodes CDR1 SNHLY and CDR2 FYNNEI. This CDR3 contains 14 residues. CDR3 protein: CASSAGTSTDTQYF. As DNA, the CDR3 is TGTGCCAGCAGTGCGGGGACTAGCACAGATACGCAGTATTTT.

For this clone: Within the sample, other DNA sequences also encode this same CDR3. This chain uses TRBV15 with TRBJ2-7, with D hard to call. The germline V gene has CDR1 LNHNV and CDR2 YYDKDF (reference sequence). Trimming took 0 bases from V and 4 from J, leaving 7 bases between them. There are 13 residues in the CDR3. CDR3 loop: CATSRDLGYEQYF. The CDR3 bases are TGTGCCACCAGCAGAGATCTTGGATACGAGCAGTACTTC.

Comment on this clone: A much larger clonotype is one base distant, so this may be a read error. The genes are TRBV10-3 and TRBJ1-5, with D perhaps matching TRBD1 (6 bases). V was clipped by 10 bases and J by 0 bases, with 13 bases between them. The CDR3 loop spans 14 amino acids. Per the germline V gene, CDR1 is ENHRY and CDR2 is SYGVKD. This CDR3 reads CASGTGNSNQPQHF. The DNA of the CDR3 is TGTGCCAGCGGAACAGGGAATAGCAATCAGCCCCAGCATTTT.

The genes are TRBV10-3 and TRBJ2-1; 7 nucleotides line up with TRBD2. V gave up 4 bases and J gave up 7 bases; unmatched junction bases: 10. The CDR3 is 15 amino acids. Per germline, CDR1 ENHRY and CDR2 SYGVKD. Here the CDR3 reads CAISGLAGEVNEQFF. The CDR3 coding sequence is TGTGCCATCAGTGGCTTGGCGGGGGAGGTAAATGAGCAGTTCTTC.

In the case of this clone: The same CDR3 can be traced to other DNA sequences in this sample. The DNA of the CDR3 is TGCGCCAGCAGCCCCGGGACGGAAGAGACCCAGTACTTC. Translating it yields CASSPGTEETQYF. This rearrangement joins TRBV5-1 to TRBJ2-5; D may be TRBD1 or TRBD2 (5 bases each). The CDR3 totals 13 residues. Germline CDR1 is SGHRS and CDR2 is YFSETQ. Deletions cut 4 bases from V and 3 bases from J, with 10 bases between. Complete variable domain (other parts from reference TRBV5-1 and TRBJ2-5): KAGVTQTPRYLIKTRGQQVTLSCSPISGHRSVSWYQQTPGQGLQFLFEYFSETQRNKGNFPGRFSGRQFSNSRSEMNVSTLELGDSALYLCASSPGTEETQYFGPGTRLLVL.

This sequence joins TRBV6-5 and TRBJ2-7; D perhaps matches TRBD2 (6 bases). Trimming took 0 bases from V and 2 from J, leaving 14 bases between them. Germline-derived CDR1 and CDR2 are MNHEY and SVGAGI. The CDR3 totals 16 residues. CDR3 sequence (DNA): TGTGCCAGCAGTTACTCGGAGGGTAGCAGACCCTACGAGCAGTACTTC. As protein: CASSYSEGSRPYEQYF.

The rearrangement joins TRBV7-2 to TRBJ1-6; D not resolved. CDR1 SGHTA and CDR2 FQGNSA come from the germline V gene. Trimming pared 5 bases from V and 13 bases from J, leaving 15 bases between. The CDR3 is 13 amino acids. The CDR3 DNA sequence: TGTGCCAGCAGCCCCCGGGCCTCGATTCCCCTCCACTTT. As protein: CASSPRASIPLHF.

The rearrangement links TRBV25-1 to TRBJ2-2; no definite D call. In germline, CDR1 is MGHDK, CDR2 SYGVNS. The CDR3 totals 14 residues. The germline V and J ends were trimmed by 6 bases and 2 bases, with 10 bases remaining between them. The CDR3 bases are TGTGCCAGCAGGGTCAATAGTAACACCGGGGAGCTGTTTTTT. This sequence encodes CASRVNSNTGELFF.

The chain couples TRBV7-8 to TRBJ1-4, with D perhaps matching TRBD1 (5 bases). Per germline, CDR1 SGHVS and CDR2 FQNEAQ. The V end was cut by 7 bases, the J end by 3 bases, with 15 bases between. This CDR3 comprises 15 residues. CDR3 in amino acids: CASTGPGRANEKLFF. CDR3 coding DNA: TGTGCCAGCACCGGGCCGGGGCGGGCTAATGAAAAACTGTTTTTT.

This rearrangement joins TRBV5-1 to TRBJ2-3; 8 bases agree with TRBD2. The CDR3 consists of 16 residues. Unmatched junction bases numbered 5, after V lost 1 base and J lost 1 base. From germline, CDR1 is SGHRS and CDR2 YFSETQ. The CDR3, as DNA: TGCGCCAGCAGCTTGAATCTACTAGCGGGCACAGATACGCAGTATTTT. Amino acids: CASSLNLLAGTDTQYF.

The rearrangement uses TRBV5-6 and TRBJ2-1, with 8 bases aligning to TRBD1. This CDR3 comprises 15 residues. The V segment lost 6 bases and the J segment 8 bases; nucleotides outside the gene matches: 13. Germline values: CDR1 SGHDT, CDR2 YYEEEE. CDR3 bases: TGTGCCAGCACCGAAGCTCTAGGACAGGGCGATGAGCAGTTCTTC. Translated: CASTEALGQGDEQFF.

This clone was picked up a small number of times. Distinct nucleotide sequences in the sample also encode this CDR3. V and J are TRBV7-2 and TRBJ2-5; D possibly corresponds to TRBD2 (5 bases). The germline V gene has CDR1 SGHTA and CDR2 FQGNSA. The CDR3 is 14 residues long. V lost 1 base and J lost 5, with 11 bases in between. The CDR3 here is CASSLGTYGETQYF. CDR3 sequence (DNA): TGTGCCAGCAGCTTAGGGACTTACGGGGAGACCCAGTACTTC. Together with reference TRBV7-2 and TRBJ2-5, the CDR3 gives the full variable domain: GAGVSQSPSNKVTEKGKDVELRCDPISGHTALYWYRQSLGQGLEFLIYFQGNSAPDKSGLPSDRFSAERTGGSVSTLTIQRTQQEDSAVYLCASSLGTYGETQYFGPGTRLLVL.

The chain couples TRBV10-3 to TRBJ2-1; 8 nucleotides agree with TRBD2. With V trimmed by 6 bases and J by 6 bases, 7 bases remained unmatched. The germline CDR1 and CDR2 sequences are ENHRY and SYGVKD. This CDR3 has 14 residues. The CDR3 is CAIRSGSGVNEQFF. The CDR3 coding sequence is TGTGCCATCAGGAGCGGGAGTGGGGTCAATGAGCAGTTCTTC.

The chain has TRBV30 and TRBJ1-5, with D perhaps matching TRBD1 (5 bases). The V gene's germline CDR1 is GTSNPN and CDR2 SVGIG (reference sequence). This CDR3 comprises 17 residues. V was trimmed by 0 bases and J by 0 bases, leaving 15 bases between them. The CDR3 DNA is TGTGCCTGGAGTGTACCCGTTGGACACTATAGCAATCAGCCCCAGCATTTT. It codes for CAWSVPVGHYSNQPQHF.

This clone has only one observation. This chain connects TRBV7-9 to TRBJ2-3; D remains ambiguous. The CDR3 is 10 amino acids. Per the germline V gene, CDR1 is SEHNR and CDR2 is FQNEAQ (reference sequence). Trimming removed 9 bases at V and 4 bases at J, with 5 bases between. The CDR3, as DNA: TGTGCCAGTGAGGCAGATACGCAGTATTTT. It is translated as CASEADTQYF.

The chain uses TRBV25-1 and TRBJ2-6; the match to TRBD1 covers 7 bases. The CDR3 sequence is 16 residues long. Trimming at V came to 5 bases and at J to 4 bases, leaving 8 bases not matched to a gene. The V gene's germline CDR1 is MGHDK and CDR2 SYGVNS. CDR3 loop: CASSSTGWLGANVLTF. CDR3 DNA: TGTGCCAGCAGTTCGACAGGGTGGTTGGGGGCCAACGTCCTGACTTTC.

The chain uses TRBV29-1 and TRBJ2-3; no reliable D call. CDR3 length: 15 amino acids. V dropped 8 bases and J dropped 0 bases, with 18 bases sitting between them. Germline V gives CDR1 SQVTM, CDR2 ANQGSEA. The CDR3 sequence: CSIVAPSSSTDTQYF. In DNA form, the CDR3 reads TGCAGCATAGTAGCTCCGTCATCTAGCACAGATACGCAGTATTTT.

The rearrangement links TRBV6-5 to TRBJ2-2, with a weak D call TRBD1 (5 bases). The CDR3 sequence is 14 residues long. Germline CDR1 MNHEY, CDR2 SVGAGI. With 6 bases removed from V and 8 bases from J, the gap between germline ends came to 16 bases. The CDR3 sequence is CASRQPLGQGELFF. CDR3 sequence (DNA): TGTGCCAGCAGACAACCTCTGGGGCAGGGGGAGCTGTTTTTT.

The rearrangement uses TRBV7-2 and TRBJ2-1; 9 bases align to TRBD1. After removal of 5 bases from V and 5 bases from J, the junction contained 7 bases not matched to a gene. The CDR3 runs to 15 residues. CDR1 SGHTA and CDR2 FQGNSA come from the germline V gene. The DNA for the CDR3 is TGTGCCAGCAGCGACTCCGGGACAGGGCACAATGAGCAGTTCTTC. It encodes CASSDSGTGHNEQFF. Full variable domain (rest looked up from reference TRBV7-2 and TRBJ2-1): GAGVSQSPSNKVTEKGKDVELRCDPISGHTALYWYRQSLGQGLEFLIYFQGNSAPDKSGLPSDRFSAERTGGSVSTLTIQRTQQEDSAVYLCASSDSGTGHNEQFFGPGTRLTVL.

The rearrangement uses TRBV7-3 and TRBJ2-1; TRBD2 might be the D (5 bases). Deletions cut 5 bases from V and 0 bases from J, with 8 bases between. The length of the CDR3 is 14 residues. Germline CDR1 and CDR2: SGHTA and FQGTGA. The CDR3 bases are TGTGCCAGCAGCCGTGGGAGCTCCTACAATGAGCAGTTCTTC. Its protein is CASSRGSSYNEQFF.

This clone has only a few counts. The J gene is TRBJ2-7, the V gene TRBV6-5, with D possibly matching TRBD1 (5 bases). The CDR3 runs 14 residues. Germline loops: CDR1 MNHEY, CDR2 SVGAGI. V was trimmed by 10 bases and J by 0 bases, leaving 16 bases between them. CDR3 residues: CATLVRAPSYEQYF. The CDR3 DNA follows: TGTGCCACCCTAGTCAGGGCGCCCTCCTACGAGCAGTACTTC.